This TCR beta chain was captured in a study of blood T cells in healthy people across ages. Findings and caveats of the study: Relative to aged donors, long-lived donors carried more naive CD4+ cells and displayed higher diversity. Measured against age, TCR beta diversity per million T cells decreased in a roughly linear manner.

Then a second PCR, running roughly 6 to 12 cycles, was carried out with a sample-barcoded 5' primer and a J-beta primer mix. CDR3-containing paired-end reads numbering at least 2.5 million came from each sample. MiXCR, applied by TCRdb to the 5' RACE reads, yields one record per CDR3 protein. The sample includes some 800,000 distinct CDR3 sequences, approximately 44% of them seen just once. The people who gave samples were healthy Caucasians from Russia, aged roughly 6 to 100. The CDR3 has 13 residues. Trimming cost V 5 bases and J 11 bases, with 18 bases left between them. The germline V gene encodes CDR1 MDHEN and CDR2 SYDVKM. In regard to this clonotype: Its antigen is unknown.

The chain joins TRBV28 to TRBJ2-5, with a possible D match to TRBD1 (5 bases). The receptor's source is a man aged 55 to 70 in good health. Sequences were obtained from blood. The CDR3 sequence: CASSLPLSKGQYF. DNA for the CDR3: TGTGCCAGCAGTCTCCCCCTCAGCAAGGGGCAGTACTTC.